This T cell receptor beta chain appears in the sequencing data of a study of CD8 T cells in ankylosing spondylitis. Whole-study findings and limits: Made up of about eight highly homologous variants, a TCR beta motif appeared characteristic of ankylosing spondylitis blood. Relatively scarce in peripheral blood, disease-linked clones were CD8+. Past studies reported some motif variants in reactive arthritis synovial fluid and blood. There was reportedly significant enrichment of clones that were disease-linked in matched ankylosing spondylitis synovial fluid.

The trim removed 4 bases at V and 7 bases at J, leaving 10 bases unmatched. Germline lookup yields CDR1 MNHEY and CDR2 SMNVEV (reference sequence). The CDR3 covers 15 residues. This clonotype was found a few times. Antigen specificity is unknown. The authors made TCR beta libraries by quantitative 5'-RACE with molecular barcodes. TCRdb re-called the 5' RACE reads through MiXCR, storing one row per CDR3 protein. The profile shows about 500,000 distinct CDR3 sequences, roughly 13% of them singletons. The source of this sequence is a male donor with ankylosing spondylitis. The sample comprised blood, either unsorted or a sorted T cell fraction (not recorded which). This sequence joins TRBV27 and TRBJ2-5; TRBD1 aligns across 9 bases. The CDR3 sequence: CASSSRDRALGTQYF. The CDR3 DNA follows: TGTGCCAGCAGTTCCCGGGACAGGGCCCTAGGGACCCAGTACTTC.